The next 17 T cell receptor beta chains were all read from a single sample in a study of human T cells and chemical hapten exposure. One entry per CDR3 protein results from TCRdb running MiXCR on the RACE reads. The table records 79,000 or so distinct CDR3 sequences, approximately 29% of them present only once. Stated time point: patch test 1, 2 weeks after DPC sensitization. Treatment denoted: therapeutic diphenylcyclopropenone sensitization with weekly scalp DPC. The material was whole blood, obtained in connection with sensitization to the hapten diphenylcyclopropenone (DPC). The receptor set was obtained from a man aged 40-50 years with alopecia areata. Some clones in this sample may be carry-over from other donors' samples.

This chain joins TRBV24-1 and TRBJ2-2; D ambiguous. The germline V gene has CDR1 KGHDR and CDR2 SFDVKD. The CDR3 is made up of 15 amino acids. The germline V and J ends were trimmed by 3 bases and 5 bases, with 12 bases remaining between them. The CDR3: CATSDRTLVTGELFF. DNA of the CDR3: TGTGCCACCAGTGATCGGACCTTAGTGACCGGGGAGCTGTTTTTT.

The rearrangement links TRBV20-1 to TRBJ2-5, with TRBD2 identical over 10 bases. Germline trimming cut 1 base from V and 6 bases from J; bases unmatched to any gene: 8. This CDR3 is 15 amino acids long. CDR1 is DFQATT and CDR2 is SNEGSKA in the germline V gene (reference sequence). The DNA for the CDR3 is TGCAGTGCTAGAGGGACTAGCGGAGGAACCAAGACCCAGTACTTC. It codes for CSARGTSGGTKTQYF.

This chain links TRBV25-1 with TRBJ2-1; 7 nucleotides match TRBD2. CDR3 length equals 15 residues. V dropped 3 bases and J dropped 2; count of bases not matched to a gene: 4. CDR1 is MGHDK and CDR2 is SYGVNS in the germline V gene. CDR3 region: CASSEMAGAYNEQFF. CDR3 in DNA: TGTGCCAGCAGTGAGATGGCGGGAGCCTACAATGAGCAGTTCTTC.

This chain joins TRBV6-1 and TRBJ2-3; 10 bases are shared with TRBD1. The length of the CDR3 is 14 residues. J gave up 5 bases and V 4 bases, and 3 bases lay outside the gene matches. Germline assignment: CDR1 MNHNS and CDR2 SASEGT. The CDR3 spells CASSGTGGEDTQYF. As DNA, the CDR3 is TGTGCCAGCAGTGGGACAGGGGGTGAAGATACGCAGTATTTT.

The chain uses TRBV28 and TRBJ2-7; 7 bases are shared with TRBD1. The ends lost 4 bases at V and 2 bases at J; junction bases unmatched: 2. The germline V gene encodes CDR1 MDHEN and CDR2 SYDVKM. This CDR3 contains 13 residues. CDR3 residues: CASSYRGPYEQYF. The CDR3 nucleotides are TGTGCCAGCAGTTACAGGGGACCCTACGAGCAGTACTTC.

V gene TRBV20-1 combines with J gene TRBJ1-3; the D is unclear. V shed 5 bases and J shed 1 base, with 12 bases lying between them. The CDR3 contains 14 residues. Per germline, CDR1 DFQATT and CDR2 SNEGSKA (reference sequence). The CDR3 nucleotides are TGCAGTGCTTGGGAGGGAGGTTCTGGAAACACCATATATTTT. Translating it yields CSAWEGGSGNTIYF.

This clonotype was detected once. V usage is TRBV6-5 and J usage is TRBJ2-1; D is possibly TRBD1 or TRBD2 (5 bases each). This CDR3 spans 14 amino acids. The V end was cut by 5 bases, the J end by 8 bases, with 16 bases between. Germline V gives CDR1 MNHEY, CDR2 SVGAGI. CDR3 residues: CASSPGTLNHEQFF. CDR3 DNA sequence: TGTGCCAGCAGTCCCGGGACGTTAAACCATGAGCAGTTCTTC.

This chain joins TRBV6-6 and TRBJ1-5; TRBD1 matches at 12 bases. The CDR3 is 20 residues long. V shed 6 bases, J shed 3 bases, and the junction held 18 bases outside the gene matches. CDR1 and CDR2 from the germline V gene are MNHNY and SVGAGI (reference sequence). The CDR3 loop reads CASRTGRDRGQGGYNQPQHF. The CDR3 DNA sequence: TGTGCCAGCAGAACAGGCCGGGACAGGGGGCAGGGAGGATACAATCAGCCCCAGCATTTT.

This clonotype turned up a few times. The chain joins TRBV6-5 to TRBJ2-6; no clear D. V was cut by 7 bases and J by 0 bases, with 10 bases left in between. The CDR3 covers 15 residues. The germline CDR1 and CDR2 sequences are MNHEY and SVGAGI. CDR3 DNA: TGTGCCAGCACGAAGTATGCCTCTGGGGCCAACGTCCTGACTTTC. Translation: CASTKYASGANVLTF.

This clonotype was seen a handful of times. As DNA, the CDR3 is TGTGCCAGCAGGGACAGGTATAGCAATCAGCCCCAGCATTTT. It is translated as CASRDRYSNQPQHF. The chain uses TRBV28 and TRBJ1-5, with TRBD1 matching over 7 bases. In germline, CDR1 is MDHEN, CDR2 SYDVKM. V lost 6 bases and J lost 0; bases outside the gene matches: 2. CDR3 length equals 14 residues.

This clonotype occurred a few times. The chain uses TRBV28 and TRBJ2-5; D is perhaps TRBD1 (6 bases). CDR1 MDHEN and CDR2 SYDVKM come from the germline V gene. The CDR3 consists of 14 residues. The ends were cut back, 3 bases at V and 3 bases at J, with 11 bases in the middle. Written as DNA, the CDR3 is TGTGCCAGCAGTTTGTGGGGGCCAGAAGAGACCCAGTACTTC. Amino acid sequence: CASSLWGPEETQYF. Filled out from reference TRBV28 and TRBJ2-5, the complete variable domain reads DVKVTQSSRYLVKRTGEKVFLECVQDMDHENMFWYRQDPGLGLRLIYFSYDVKMKEKGDIPEGYSVSREKKERFSLILESASTNQTSMYLCASSLWGPEETQYFGPGTRLLVL.

J is TRBJ2-7 and V is TRBV28, with 9 bases aligning to TRBD1. The CDR3 is made up of 14 amino acids. CDR1 is MDHEN and CDR2 is SYDVKM in the germline V gene. V dropped 4 bases and J dropped 5; count of bases not matched to a gene: 6. CDR3 protein: CASSSGTGRHEQYF. As DNA, the CDR3 is TGTGCCAGCAGTTCCGGGACAGGGAGACACGAGCAGTACTTC.

This clonotype showed up just a few times. The chain uses TRBV7-2 and TRBJ2-7; 7 nucleotides agree with TRBD1. Germline V gives CDR1 SGHTA, CDR2 FQGNSA. This CDR3 is 17 amino acids long. Trimming at V came to 5 bases and at J to 3 bases, leaving 16 bases not matched to a gene. CDR3 in amino acids: CASSPSGTAAAHYEQYF. CDR3 coding DNA: TGTGCCAGCAGCCCCTCCGGGACAGCGGCCGCCCACTACGAGCAGTACTTC.

The chain joins TRBV7-7 to TRBJ2-5; 13 positions match TRBD2. Germline V lookup: CDR1 SSHAT, CDR2 FNYEAQ (reference sequence). J was trimmed by 0 bases and V by 3 bases; bases with no gene match: 1. This CDR3 is 16 amino acids long. The CDR3 sequence: CASSLGLAGNQETQYF. Here the CDR3 DNA reads TGTGCCAGCAGCTTGGGACTAGCGGGAAACCAAGAGACCCAGTACTTC.

In the case of this clonotype: A much larger clone sits a single nucleotide away, making a read error possible. J is TRBJ2-3 and V is TRBV6-6; TRBD2 matches 13 bases. The length of the CDR3 is 15 residues. The germline V gene has CDR1 MNHNY and CDR2 SVGAGI (reference sequence). The CDR3 region is CASRGLAGATDTRYF. For the CDR3, the DNA is TGTGCCAGCAGAGGACTAGCGGGAGCCACAGATACGCGGTATTTT.

This clonotype was counted only a few times. The gene calls are TRBV25-1 and TRBJ2-2, with D hard to call. The CDR3 has 13 amino acids. V was clipped by 2 bases and J by 6 bases, with 7 bases between them. The germline gives CDR1 MGHDK, CDR2 SYGVNS. The CDR3 coding sequence is TGTGCCAGCAGTGAAAAGGCAGCCGGGGAGCTGTTTTTT. This sequence encodes CASSEKAAGELFF.

By its share, this clonotype is medium-sized. The chain has TRBV11-2 and TRBJ2-3, with 16 bases that match TRBD2. The CDR3 runs 21 residues. Looked up from germline, CDR1 is SGHAT and CDR2 is FQNNGV. The V and J ends lost 1 base and 4 bases, in that order; junction bases with no gene match: 14. The CDR3 region has the DNA TGTGCCAGCAGCTTAGGACAATTCGGGACTAGCGGGAGGGCCCTGGCAGATACGCAGTATTTT. It is translated as CASSLGQFGTSGRALADTQYF. The whole variable domain, remainder taken from reference TRBV11-2 and TRBJ2-3, is EAGVAQSPRYKIIEKRQSVAFWCNPISGHATLYWYQQILGQGPKLLIQFQNNGVVDDSQLPKDRFSAERLKGVDSTLKIQPAKLEDSAVYLCASSLGQFGTSGRALADTQYFGPGTRLTVL.